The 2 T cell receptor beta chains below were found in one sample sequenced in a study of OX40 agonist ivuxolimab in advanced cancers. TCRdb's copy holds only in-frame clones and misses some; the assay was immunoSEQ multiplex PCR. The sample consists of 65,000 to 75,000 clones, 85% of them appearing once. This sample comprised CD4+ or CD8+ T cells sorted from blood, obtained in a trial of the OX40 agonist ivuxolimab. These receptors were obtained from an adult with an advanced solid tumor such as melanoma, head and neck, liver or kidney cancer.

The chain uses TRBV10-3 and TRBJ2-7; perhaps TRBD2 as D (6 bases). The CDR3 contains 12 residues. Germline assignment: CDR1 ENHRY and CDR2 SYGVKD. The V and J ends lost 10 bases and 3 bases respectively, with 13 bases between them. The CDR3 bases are TGTGCCACCGCGGGACGCGACTACGAGCAGTACTTC. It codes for CATAGRDYEQYF.

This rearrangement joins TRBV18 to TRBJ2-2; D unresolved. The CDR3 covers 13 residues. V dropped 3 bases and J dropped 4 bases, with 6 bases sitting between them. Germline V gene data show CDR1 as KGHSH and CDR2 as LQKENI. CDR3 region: CASSPGTTGELFF. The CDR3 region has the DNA TGTGCCAGCTCACCCGGCACCACCGGGGAGCTGTTTTTT.